The rows below give T cell receptor beta chains drawn from one sample of a study of OX40 agonist ivuxolimab in advanced cancers. The repertoire was sequenced with immunoSEQ multiplex PCR; TCRdb's copy has only in-frame clones and lacks some. The table lists about 50,000 clones, nearly 85% of them singletons, with 3% to 4.5% in the top ten. The source material was CD4+ or CD8+ T cells sorted from blood, sampled in a trial of the OX40 agonist ivuxolimab. The receptor set was obtained from an adult with an advanced solid tumor such as melanoma, head and neck, liver or kidney cancer. The CDR3 runs from the conserved cysteine through the conserved F or W. D genes are given only for firm matches. Where a row states a size, it is once, few, many or the class of an expanded clone; other rows omit it.

.	TRBV6-5	TRBJ2-5	.	CASSYSGGGAVETQYF	TGTGCCAGCAGTTACTCGGGTGGGGGGGCTGTGGAGACCCAGTACTTC
.	TRBV28	TRBJ1-6	TRBD1	CASTPGGQNSPLHF	TGTGCCAGCACCCCAGGGGGTCAAAATTCACCCCTCCACTTT
.	TRBV4-3	TRBJ2-5	.	CASSQDYGLQETQYF	TGCGCCAGCAGCCAAGATTACGGACTCCAAGAGACCCAGTACTTC
once	TRBV4-2	TRBJ2-1	.	CASSQGLGDPNEQFF	TGTGCCAGCAGCCAAGGTTTGGGGGACCCCAATGAGCAGTTCTTC
.	TRBV11-3	TRBJ1-5	.	CASSLGPREPQHF	TGTGCCAGCAGCCTGGGACCGCGCGAGCCCCAGCATTTT
.	TRBV10-3	TRBJ2-5	.	CAISEGGRFQETQYF	TGTGCCATCAGTGAAGGGGGGAGGTTTCAAGAGACCCAGTACTTC
.	TRBV30	TRBJ2-1	TRBD2	CAWRLPGLAGVYNEQFF	TGTGCCTGGAGATTGCCGGGACTAGCGGGGGTTTACAATGAGCAGTTCTTC
.	TRBV28	TRBJ2-5	.	CASSRGQFTATQYF	TGTGCCAGCAGCCGCGGACAGTTTACGGCTACCCAGTACTTC
.	TRBV2	TRBJ2-1	.	CASSGRTNGGQFF	TGTGCCAGCAGTGGTCGGACAAACGGGGGGCAGTTCTTC
.	TRBV6-5	TRBJ1-2	.	CASRRPPRGYTF	TGTGCCAGCCGCCGACCCCCCAGGGGCTACACCTTC
.	TRBV7-8	TRBJ2-7	.	CASSLNGGQFEQYF	TGTGCCAGCAGCTTAAATGGGGGTCAGTTCGAGCAGTACTTC
.	TRBV5-1	TRBJ1-1	.	CASTGSGGTEAFF	TGCGCCAGCACCGGTTCGGGTGGTACTGAAGCTTTCTTT
few	TRBV28	TRBJ1-4	.	CASSPPGTSAQKLFF	TGTGCCAGCAGTCCGCCAGGGACATCGGCACAAAAACTGTTTTTT
.	TRBV7-2	TRBJ1-5	TRBD1	CASSFLQGTGQPQHF	TGTGCCAGCAGCTTTTTACAGGGGACTGGTCAGCCCCAGCATTTT
.	TRBV28	TRBJ2-1	TRBD2	CASTPPSGGANEQFF	TGTGCCAGCACCCCCCCTAGCGGGGGGGCCAATGAGCAGTTCTTC
.	TRBV19	TRBJ1-4	.	CASSQFATNEKLFF	TGTGCCAGTTCGCAGTTCGCAACTAATGAAAAACTGTTTTTT
.	TRBV7-6	TRBJ1-3	TRBD1	CATLPGQGQGGNTIYF	TGTGCCACCCTACCGGGACAGGGTCAGGGTGGAAACACCATATATTTT
few	TRBV11-2	TRBJ1-1	.	CASSNDRNTEAFF	TGTGCCAGCAGCAACGACAGGAACACTGAAGCTTTCTTT
.	TRBV6-1	TRBJ1-1	.	CASSEQGNTEAFF	TGTGCCAGCAGTGAACAGGGGAACACTGAAGCTTTCTTT
few	TRBV11-3	TRBJ1-1	.	CASRSGEYTEAFF	TGTGCCAGCAGGTCTGGGGAATACACTGAAGCTTTCTTT
.	TRBV2	TRBJ2-3	.	CASMGGVLTDTQYF	TGTGCCAGCATGGGCGGGGTTCTCACAGATACGCAGTATTTT
.	TRBV5-4	TRBJ2-7	.	CASGRDPSYEQYF	TGTGCCAGCGGTAGGGACCCCTCCTACGAGCAGTACTTC
.	TRBV7-2	TRBJ1-1	TRBD1	CASSRQGVTEAFF	TGTGCCAGCAGCCGACAGGGGGTCACTGAAGCTTTCTTT
.	TRBV5-4	TRBJ2-5	.	CASSFGSETQYF	TGTGCCAGCAGCTTCGGTTCAGAGACCCAGTACTTC
.	TRBV5-1	TRBJ1-2	.	CASSSRGGGLPLNYGYTF	TGCGCCAGCAGCTCGAGGGGTGGAGGGCTGCCGCTAAACTATGGCTACACCTTC
.	TRBV13	TRBJ2-7	.	CASRSTGGSEEQYF	TGTGCCAGCAGGTCCACCGGGGGCTCCGAGGAGCAGTACTTC
few	TRBV7-2	TRBJ2-7	TRBD1	CASSLGTGGPFSSYEQYF	TGTGCCAGCAGCTTAGGGACAGGGGGCCCTTTTTCTTCCTACGAGCAGTACTTC
.	TRBV19	TRBJ1-5	.	CASSISGLSNQPQHF	TGTGCCAGTAGTATATCGGGGTTGAGCAATCAGCCCCAGCATTTT
.	TRBV28	TRBJ1-1	.	CASIGAALNTEAFF	TGTGCCAGCATAGGGGCTGCTCTGAACACTGAAGCTTTCTTT